This is a list of T cell receptor beta chains from one sample in a study of CD4 and CD8 cells across lung adenocarcinoma regions. TCRdb processed the PCR reads anew with MiXCR; each CDR3 protein has one entry. Found here are 5,000 or so distinct CDR3 sequences, almost 60% of them singletons; the top ten hold about 16%. Sequencing was done on a sample of CD4+ T cells from the center of a lung tumor. These receptor sequences come from a male donor with lung adenocarcinoma. The CD4 and CD8 labels of this study may be unreliable. The conserved cysteine and the conserved F or W are not part of the CDR3 here.

V gene	J gene	CDR3 protein
TRBV10-1	-	ASSAGVQETQY
TRBV12-3/TRBV12-4	-	ASRKRTSWQYNEQY
TRBV6-1	TRBJ2-2	ASRSRGSGELF
TRBV6-1	TRBJ2-2	ASSRSTSGSVTGELF
TRBV6-1	TRBJ1-1	ASSARDRNTEAF
TRBV7-6	TRBJ2-2	ASSPWTYTGELF
TRBV6-1	-	ASMSGLAGDLGEQY
TRBV6-1	-	ASRNRETQY
TRBV6-5	TRBJ1-2	ASSYSRTGGYGYT
TRBV10-3	TRBJ2-1	AISTGTGGSNEQF
TRBV6-1	TRBJ1-5	ASSLGGAGGYQPQH
TRBV6-5	TRBJ2-4	ASSYGRGRSGAKNIQY
TRBV11-3	TRBJ1-2	ASSFNSQAGLSGGYT
TRBV7-8	TRBJ2-4	ASSGPSRGLIKNIQY
TRBV6-1	TRBJ1-2	ASSDTGGLSYT
TRBV6-1	TRBJ1-3	ASSESPRIIIGNTIY
TRBV7-2	TRBJ2-1	ASRGRGHEQF
TRBV12-3/TRBV12-4	-	ASRQGQTETQY
TRBV6-5	TRBJ2-1	ASSYRPTGQNEQF
TRBV6-1	TRBJ2-3	ASSEARADTQY